This T cell receptor beta chain emerged from a study of CD8 T cells in Susac syndrome. Negative magnetic isolation gave CD8+ and CD4+ cells; FACS enriched CD8+ TEMRA. The authors reverse transcribed about 0.5 to 1 ug RNA with random hexamers. In TCRdb, the immunoSEQ multiplex PCR reads were re-called with MiXCR into one record per CDR3 protein. The table shows approximately 190,000 distinct CDR3 sequences, with about 94% occurring only once. Sequenced: CD4+ T cells from PBMCs. This TCR came from a human donor in good health.

CDR3 protein: CASSSTGENHSPLHF. The CDR3, as DNA: TGTGCCAGCAGCTCGACAGGGGAGAATCATTCACCCCTCCACTTT. The chain uses TRBV7-6 and TRBJ1-6; 8 nucleotides align to TRBD1. This CDR3 is 15 amino acids long. V lost 4 bases and J lost 8; bases outside the gene matches: 7. The germline gives CDR1 SGHVS, CDR2 FNYEAQ.